This TCR beta chain was captured by sequencing in a study of OX40 agonist ivuxolimab in advanced cancers. A note on the overall study: The costimulatory receptor OX40 (CD134) was targeted by ivuxolimab, a fully human IgG2 agonistic monoclonal antibody. Intravenous ivuxolimab was administered to patients every 2 weeks at six dose levels: 0.01, 0.1, 0.3, 1.5, 3 and 10 mg/kg. Of the approximately 50 patients in dose escalation, around 19 had hepatocellular carcinoma, around 15 had melanoma, 9 had renal cell carcinoma and 9 had head and neck cancer. The dose-escalation cohort was about 83% male with a mean age of about 54 years, ranging from roughly 20 to 80. Patients were allowed to have had prior anti-PD-1, anti-PD-L1 or anti-CTLA-4 therapy, and approximately 40% of the dose-escalation patients had been treated with checkpoint inhibitors. Partial responses were achieved by three dose-escalation patients, of whom one had hepatocellular carcinoma and two had cutaneous melanoma. The purpose of peripheral TCRbeta sequencing was to test whether ivuxolimab changed TCR sequence diversity and led to clonal T-cell expansion. The paper describes the monotherapy dose-escalation part (N of about 47 patients) of the phase I trial of ivuxolimab.

To sequence the TCRbeta CDR3 region, genomic DNA was isolated from the sorted cells. The immunoSEQ Assay was used for sequencing of TCRbeta CDR3 regions. In TCRdb, the immuneACCESS table is reduced to in-frame sequences with V and J assigned. These tables do not hold every clone; where another copy was compared, an unresolved V gene accounts for under half, and the others remain unexplained. The sample table contains around 61,000 clones; only one count was recorded for roughly 80% of them. Roughly 5.1% of the sample goes to the ten largest clones. General conclusions and limits of the study: Which antigens the clonally expanded peripheral T cells were specific for was not determined. At doses of 0.1 to 3.0 mg/kg, clonal expansion of both CD4+ and CD8+ T cells in blood was seen between baseline and week 6. On average, CD8+ T cells showed more expanded clones than CD4+ T cells after ivuxolimab. In the 0.1-3.0 mg/kg groups, partial responders had among the lowest normalized peripheral clonal expansion, particularly in CD8+ T cells. Low levels of normalized T-cell clonal expansion were also seen in some patients who did not respond.

For this clone: Its recognized antigen is unknown. One base away there is no much larger clone; base qualities are not given.

Patients with autoimmune disease history or receiving systemic immunosuppression were excluded from the trial. Peripheral blood for TCR sequencing was drawn from every dose cohort at baseline, at cycle 4 day 1 and at cycle 7 day 1. The samples were drawn from a first-in-human, open-label, multicenter phase I dose-escalation trial of ivuxolimab. Adults with locally advanced or metastatic melanoma, renal cell carcinoma, hepatocellular carcinoma or head and neck squamous cell carcinoma were enrolled in the trial. Before TCR sequencing, CD4+ T cells and CD8+ T cells from peripheral blood were sorted into separate populations. The receptor was isolated from an adult with an advanced solid tumor such as melanoma, head and neck, liver or kidney cancer. This specimen consisted of CD4+ or CD8+ T cells sorted from blood, obtained in a trial of the OX40 agonist ivuxolimab.

Here is the DNA: TGCGCCAGCAGCCCCCAGAACTCCCCGGGAGAGACCCAGTACTTC. Its amino acids are CASSPQNSPGETQYF. The chain is encoded by TRBV5-1 joined to TRBJ2-5; the D gene cannot be named for sure. From the germline V gene, CDR1 is SGHRS and CDR2 is YFSETQ. V lost 4 bases and J lost 4 bases; the stretch between them is 17 bases long. The CDR3 holds 15 amino acids from the cysteine to the phenylalanine. Only the CDR3 DNA stays, 45 bases, in frame from base 1.